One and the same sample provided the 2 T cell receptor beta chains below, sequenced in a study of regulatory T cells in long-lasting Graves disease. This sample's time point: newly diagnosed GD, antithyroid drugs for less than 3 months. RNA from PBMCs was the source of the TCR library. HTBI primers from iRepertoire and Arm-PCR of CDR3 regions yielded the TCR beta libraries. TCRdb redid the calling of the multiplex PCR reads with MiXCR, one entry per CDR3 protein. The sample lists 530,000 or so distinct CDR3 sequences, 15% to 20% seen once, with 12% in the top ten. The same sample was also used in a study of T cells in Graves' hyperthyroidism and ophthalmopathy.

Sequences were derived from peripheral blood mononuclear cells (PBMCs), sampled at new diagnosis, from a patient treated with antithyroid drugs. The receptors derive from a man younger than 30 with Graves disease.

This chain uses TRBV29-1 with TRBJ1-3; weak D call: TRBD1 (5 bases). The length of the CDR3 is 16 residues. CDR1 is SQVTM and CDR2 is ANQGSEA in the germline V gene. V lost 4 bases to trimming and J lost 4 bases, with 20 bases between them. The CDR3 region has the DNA TGCAGCGTTGGCGGCGGCGGCCGAGACAGCGGAAACACCATATATTTT. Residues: CSVGGGGRDSGNTIYF. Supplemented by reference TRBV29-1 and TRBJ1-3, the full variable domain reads SAVISQKPSRDICQRGTSLTIQCQVDSQVTMMFWYRQQPGQSLTLIATANQGSEATYESGFVIDKFPISRPNLTFSTLTVSNMSPEDSSIYLCSVGGGGRDSGNTIYFGEGSWLTVV.

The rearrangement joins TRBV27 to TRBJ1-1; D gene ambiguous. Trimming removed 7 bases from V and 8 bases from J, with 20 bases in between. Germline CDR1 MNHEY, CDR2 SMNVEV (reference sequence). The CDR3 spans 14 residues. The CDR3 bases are TGTGCCAGCACCCCCCCCGGGCGGCAAAGCGAAGCTTTCTTT. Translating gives CASTPPGRQSEAFF.